A single T cell receptor beta chain is shown here with its context. Amplified TCR beta CDR3 regions came from RNA transcripts. TCR CDR3 underwent first-round RT-PCR with the HTBI primer set. One entry per CDR3 protein, called by TCRdb with MiXCR from the multiplex PCR reads. The data hold some 92,000 distinct CDR3 sequences, with roughly 39% observed a single time. CDR3 length: 13 residues. The J segment lost 5 bases and the V segment lost 5 bases, leaving 5 bases of the junction unmatched. The germline CDR1 and CDR2 sequences are SGHVS and FQNEAQ. The data were taken from a study of T cells in Graves' hyperthyroidism and ophthalmopathy.

The chain couples TRBV7-8 to TRBJ2-5; TRBD2 matches at 7 bases. The sample comprised peripheral blood or thyroid tissue (not recorded which). This TCR derives from a woman in her twenties or thirties with Graves' hyperthyroidism. The CDR3 region is CASSPRGGETQYF. CDR3 nucleotides: TGTGCCAGCAGCCCCCGGGGAGGGGAGACCCAGTACTTC.